The following is a T cell receptor (beta chain) sequence with its context. The sample is drawn from a study of identical twins. A single record per CDR3 protein comes from TCRdb applying MiXCR to the 5' RACE reads. The sample shows roughly 720,000 distinct CDR3 sequences, approximately 18% of them seen only once. Germline CDR1 and CDR2: SQVTM and ANQGSEA. The CDR3 extends over 15 amino acids. The V gene end was trimmed by 4 bases and the J gene end by 4 bases; junction bases not matched to a gene: 9. This sample was shared with a second study, whose subject was T cells expressing NK-cell markers.

The sequence came from a woman under 30 in good health. The sample comprised PBMCs. This chain joins TRBV29-1 and TRBJ1-5; the match to TRBD1 covers 8 bases. The CDR3 DNA sequence: TGCAGCGTTGCTGACGGACAGGGAAGAAATCAGCCCCAGCATTTT. This sequence encodes CSVADGQGRNQPQHF.